This T cell receptor beta chain was recorded in a study of blood T cell repertoires in COVID-19. Across the whole study: Sites across the United States, Italy and Spain contributed samples from acute and convalescent COVID-19.

The CDR3 loop spans 15 amino acids. Per the germline V gene, CDR1 is MNHNS and CDR2 is SASEGT. The V end was cut by 1 base, the J end by 6 bases, with 15 bases between. Original data processing: From reference gene primer amplification, estimates of nucleated cell counts were derived. The method was immunoSEQ multiplex PCR; TCRdb's version includes in-frame clones alone and lacks a portion of them. V and J calls plus clone size are reproduced from that table; the DNA served to infer D and trimming. The table shows roughly 180,000 clones, with roughly nine tenths occurring only once. The chain links TRBV6-1 to TRBJ1-2, with no clear D. The sequence derives from a man in his 70s with active or convalescent COVID-19. Sequencing was done on a sample of peripheral blood. The chain's CDR3 is CASSEGRGRADGYTF. The DNA of the CDR3 is TGTGCCAGCAGTGAAGGTCGAGGGAGGGCCGATGGCTACACCTTC.